A single sample gave rise to the 8 T cell receptor beta chains below, sequenced in a study of molecular identifiers for immune sequencing clone quantification (dated by TCRdb to 2016 to 2018). To prepare the library, PCR was applied. The reads were generated on a NextSeq 500. TCRdb reprocessed the public reads (quality trimming at Q25 with fastp, clone calling with MiXCR) and kept in-frame beta chains. Every distinct CDR3 protein forms one entry, paired with its most common genes and DNA. For this sample the table gives about 500,000 distinct CDR3 sequences, of which around 25% were detected only once. 0.7% to 0.9% of the sample comes from the top ten. Sequenced: naive CD8+ T cells from blood, with Jurkat cell RNA spiked in. Explained via the paper, the cell subset or site label denotes: FACS-sorted CD8+CD4-CCR7+CD45RA+ naive T cells. The receptors originated from a human donor in good health. Some libraries in this study had Jurkat cell RNA spiked in.

This clonotype was counted many times. This sequence joins TRBV10-3 and TRBJ2-5; tentative D call: TRBD2 (5 bases). Germline assignment: CDR1 ENHRY and CDR2 SYGVKD. The CDR3 is 15 amino acids. Trimming shortened V by 0 bases and J by 2 bases, and 10 bases separated the two germline ends. In DNA, the CDR3 is TGTGCCATCAGTGAGTCAGGAGCGGATCAAGAGACCCAGTACTTC. Residues: CAISESGADQETQYF.

As to this clonotype: At one of its ends the junction is not consistent with the germline gene, which may arise from a read error. J is TRBJ2-7 and V is TRBV5-6; D gene ambiguous. CDR1 is SGHDT, CDR2 YYEEEE, per germline. CDR3 length equals 11 residues. The CDR3 loop reads CACSFGYEQYF. The DNA of the CDR3 is TGTGCCTGCAGCTTTGGGTACGAGCAGTACTTC.

This clonotype occurred a few times. The CDR3 DNA is TGTGCCTCTACCGGGACCCGCTCCTACGAGCAGTACTTC. Protein: CASTGTRSYEQYF. The gene calls are TRBV30 and TRBJ2-7; D might be TRBD1 or TRBD2, each matching 5 bases. Trimming left V 7 bases short and J 0 bases short, with 13 bases between. Looked up from germline, CDR1 is GTSNPN and CDR2 is SVGIG (reference sequence). The CDR3 is 13 residues long.

This sequence joins TRBV7-8 and TRBJ2-3; 16 nucleotides align to TRBD2. From germline, CDR1 is SGHVS and CDR2 FQNEAQ. The CDR3 runs to 19 residues. V shed 5 bases and J 2 bases; nucleotides not matched to a gene: 10. Here the CDR3 reads CASSTGTSGRAPNTDTQYF. CDR3 in DNA: TGTGCCAGCAGCACCGGGACTAGCGGGAGGGCCCCTAACACAGATACGCAGTATTTT.

For this clonotype: An end of the junction does not agree with germline; a read error may underlie this. V is TRBV7-8 and J is TRBJ2-2; TRBD1 might be the D (5 bases). Germline CDR1 SGHVS, CDR2 FQNEAQ. The CDR3 spans 17 residues. The DNA of the CDR3 is TGTGCCAGCAGCTTAGCGCGAGACAGAACGAACGCCGGGGAGCTGTTTTTT. The encoded protein is CASSLARDRTNAGELFF. Together with reference TRBV7-8 and TRBJ2-2, the CDR3 gives the full variable domain: GAGVSQSPRYKVAKRGQDVALRCDPISGHVSLFWYQQALGQGPEFLTYFQNEAQLDKSGLPSDRFFAERPEGSVSTLKIQRTQQEDSAVYLCASSLARDRTNAGELFFGEGSRLTVL.

As for this clonotype: A much larger clone differs by one base, so this may be a read error. This sequence joins TRBV4-1 and TRBJ1-5; D gene unclear. Germline V gene data show CDR1 as MGHRA and CDR2 as YSYEKL. The CDR3 extends over 15 amino acids. The DNA of the CDR3 is TGCTCCAGCAGCCAAGATCTCCTAGGAGGGCAGCCCCAGCATTTT. It specifies CSSSQDLLGGQPQHF.

In the case of this clonotype: With a much larger clone just one base away, this may be a read error. The chain couples TRBV24-1 to TRBJ2-2, with 12 bases identical to TRBD2. Germline values: CDR1 KGHDR, CDR2 SFDVKD. The CDR3 has 17 amino acids. CDR3 nucleotides: TGTGTCACCCAACCCAAGACTAGCGGGAGTGCCTTGAAGGAGCTGTTTTTT. It yields the protein CVTQPKTSGSALKELFF.

Details on this clonotype: A much bigger clone sits one base away, suggesting this may be a read error. V usage is TRBV30 and J usage is TRBJ1-1; TRBD1 is a possible D gene (5 bases). The CDR3 runs to 12 residues. The germline V and J ends were trimmed by 3 bases and 7 bases, with 12 bases remaining between them. Looked up from germline, CDR1 is GTSNPN and CDR2 is SVGIG (reference sequence). Written as DNA, the CDR3 is TGTGCCTGGAGAAGGCAGGGCTTTGAAGCTTTCTTT. Its protein product is CAWRRQGFEAFF.